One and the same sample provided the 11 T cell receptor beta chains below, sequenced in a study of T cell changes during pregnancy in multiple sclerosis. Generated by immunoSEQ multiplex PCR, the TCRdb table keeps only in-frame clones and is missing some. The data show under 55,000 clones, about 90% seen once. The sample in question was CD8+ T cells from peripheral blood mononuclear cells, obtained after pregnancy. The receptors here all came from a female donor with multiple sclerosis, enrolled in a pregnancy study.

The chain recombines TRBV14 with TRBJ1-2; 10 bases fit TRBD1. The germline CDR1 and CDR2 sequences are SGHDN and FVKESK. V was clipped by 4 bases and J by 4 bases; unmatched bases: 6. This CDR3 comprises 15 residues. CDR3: CASSLDRGRIYGYTF. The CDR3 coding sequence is TGTGCCAGCAGCCTAGACAGGGGGCGTATCTATGGCTACACCTTC.

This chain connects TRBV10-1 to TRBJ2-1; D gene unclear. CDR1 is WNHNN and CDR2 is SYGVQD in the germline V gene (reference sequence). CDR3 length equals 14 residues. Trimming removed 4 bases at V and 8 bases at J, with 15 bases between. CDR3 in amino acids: CASSGLPGGDEQFF. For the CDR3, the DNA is TGCGCCAGCAGTGGACTCCCTGGTGGCGATGAGCAGTTCTTC.

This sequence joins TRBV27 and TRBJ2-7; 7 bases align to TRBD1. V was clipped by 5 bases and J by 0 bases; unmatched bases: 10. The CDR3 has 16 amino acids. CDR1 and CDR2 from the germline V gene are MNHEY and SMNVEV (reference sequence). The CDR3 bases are TGTGCCAGCAGTCCCCGTGGGACAGCGAGCTCCTACGAGCAGTACTTC. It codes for CASSPRGTASSYEQYF.

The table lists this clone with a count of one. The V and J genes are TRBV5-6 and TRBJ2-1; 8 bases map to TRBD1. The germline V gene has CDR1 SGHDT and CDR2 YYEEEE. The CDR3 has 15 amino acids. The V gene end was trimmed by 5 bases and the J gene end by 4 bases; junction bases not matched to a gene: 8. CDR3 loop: CASRSGTGPYNEQFF. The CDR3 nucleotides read TGTGCCAGCAGGTCCGGGACAGGACCATACAATGAGCAGTTCTTC. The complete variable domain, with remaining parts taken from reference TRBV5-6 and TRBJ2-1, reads DAGVTQSPTHLIKTRGQQVTLRCSPKSGHDTVSWYQQALGQGPQFIFQYYEEEERQRGNFPDRFSGHQFPNYSSELNVNALLLGDSALYLCASRSGTGPYNEQFFGPGTRLTVL.

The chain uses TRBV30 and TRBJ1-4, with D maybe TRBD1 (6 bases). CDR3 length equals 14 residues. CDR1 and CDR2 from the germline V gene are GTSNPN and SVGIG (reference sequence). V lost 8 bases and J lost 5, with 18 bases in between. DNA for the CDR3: TGTGCCCGCCCTCGGGGACAATTGAATGAAAAACTGTTTTTT. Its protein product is CARPRGQLNEKLFF.

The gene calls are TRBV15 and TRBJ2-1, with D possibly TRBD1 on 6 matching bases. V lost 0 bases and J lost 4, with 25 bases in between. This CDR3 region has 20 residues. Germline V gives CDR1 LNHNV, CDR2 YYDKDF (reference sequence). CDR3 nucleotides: TGTGCCACCAGCAGAGATGGACCTGATCTGGACAGCAACCCTTACAATGAGCAGTTCTTC. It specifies CATSRDGPDLDSNPYNEQFF.

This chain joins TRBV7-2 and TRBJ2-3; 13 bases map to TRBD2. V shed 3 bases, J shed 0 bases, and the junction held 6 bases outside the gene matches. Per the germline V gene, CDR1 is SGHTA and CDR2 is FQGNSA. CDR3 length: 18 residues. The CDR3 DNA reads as TGTGCCAGCAGCTTCCTGGGACTAGCGGGGACTAGCACAGATACGCAGTATTTT. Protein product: CASSFLGLAGTSTDTQYF. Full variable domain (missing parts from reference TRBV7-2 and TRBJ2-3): GAGVSQSPSNKVTEKGKDVELRCDPISGHTALYWYRQSLGQGLEFLIYFQGNSAPDKSGLPSDRFSAERTGGSVSTLTIQRTQQEDSAVYLCASSFLGLAGTSTDTQYFGPGTRLTVL.

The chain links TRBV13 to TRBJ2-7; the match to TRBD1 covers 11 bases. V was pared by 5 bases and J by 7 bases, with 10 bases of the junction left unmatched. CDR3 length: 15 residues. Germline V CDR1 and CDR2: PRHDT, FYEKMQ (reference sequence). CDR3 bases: TGTGCCAGCAGCCCCCCCGGGACAGGGGGAAGGGAGCAGTACTTC. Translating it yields CASSPPGTGGREQYF.

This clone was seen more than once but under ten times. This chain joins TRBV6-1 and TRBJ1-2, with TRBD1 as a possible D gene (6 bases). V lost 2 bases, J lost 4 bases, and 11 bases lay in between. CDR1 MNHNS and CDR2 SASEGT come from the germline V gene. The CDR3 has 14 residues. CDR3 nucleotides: TGTGCCAGCAGTGAAATCGGGACAATCTATGGCTACACCTTC. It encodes CASSEIGTIYGYTF.

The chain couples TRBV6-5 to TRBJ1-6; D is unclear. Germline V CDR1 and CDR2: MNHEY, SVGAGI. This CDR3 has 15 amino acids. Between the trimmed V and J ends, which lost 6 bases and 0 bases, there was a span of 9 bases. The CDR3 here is CASSLSNSYNSPLHF. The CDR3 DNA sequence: TGTGCCAGCAGCTTATCTAACTCCTATAATTCACCCCTCCACTTT.

DNA of the CDR3: TGTGCCAGCAGCCTTGGAGAAGGGGGCCCCGACTCCTACGAGCAGTACTTC. Protein product: CASSLGEGGPDSYEQYF. The V call is TRBV5-5, the J call TRBJ2-7, with 7 bases that match TRBD1. There are 17 residues in the CDR3. The germline CDR1 and CDR2 sequences are SGHKS and YYEKEE (reference sequence). Trimming removed 4 bases from V and 0 bases from J; junction bases left unmatched: 13.